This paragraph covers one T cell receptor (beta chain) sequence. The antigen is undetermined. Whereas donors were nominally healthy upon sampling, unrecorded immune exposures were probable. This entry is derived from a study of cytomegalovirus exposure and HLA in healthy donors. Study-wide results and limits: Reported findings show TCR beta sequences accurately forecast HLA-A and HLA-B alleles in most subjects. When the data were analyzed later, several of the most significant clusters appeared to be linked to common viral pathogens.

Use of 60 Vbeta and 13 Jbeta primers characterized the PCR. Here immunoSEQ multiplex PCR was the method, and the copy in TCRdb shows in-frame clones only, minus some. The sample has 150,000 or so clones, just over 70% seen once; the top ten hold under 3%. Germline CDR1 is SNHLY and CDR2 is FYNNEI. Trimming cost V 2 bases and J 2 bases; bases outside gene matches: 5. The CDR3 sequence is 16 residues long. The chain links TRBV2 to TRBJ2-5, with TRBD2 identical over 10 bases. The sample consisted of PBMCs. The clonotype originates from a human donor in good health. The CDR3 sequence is CASSELASGGQETQYF. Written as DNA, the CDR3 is TGTGCCAGCAGTGAACTGGCTAGCGGGGGTCAAGAGACCCAGTACTTC.